A single sample gave rise to the 13 T cell receptor beta chains below, sequenced in a study of a mutant IDH1 vaccine in newly diagnosed glioma. Libraries were prepared by immunoSEQ multiplex PCR; TCRdb keeps only in-frame clonotypes and omits some of them. The sample contains over 80,000 clones, roughly 90% of which appear only once. Stated time point: baseline, week 1 (first vaccination visit). Treatment given: pre-vaccination baseline after standard-of-care therapy. The source was PBMCs, collected from a glioma patient treated with radiotherapy, temozolomide or both. These receptors all stem from a woman aged 45-65 years with glioma.

The chain couples TRBV19 to TRBJ2-7, with D possibly called TRBD1 or TRBD2 (6 bases each). The germline V gene encodes CDR1 LNHDA and CDR2 SQIVND (reference sequence). This CDR3 comprises 16 residues. V shed 3 bases and J shed 3 bases, with 18 bases lying between them. The CDR3: CASSIRGPPYYYEQYF. In nucleotides, the CDR3 is TGTGCCAGTAGTATCCGGGGGCCCCCTTACTACTACGAGCAGTACTTC.

In its sample, this clone was seen once. The chain links TRBV6-5 to TRBJ2-6, with no clear D. The CDR3 sequence is 14 residues long. Germline V gene lookup returns CDR1 MNHEY and CDR2 SVGAGI. V lost 9 bases, J lost 4 bases, and 13 bases lay in between. The CDR3 spells CASEPLQGANVLTF. The CDR3 nucleotides read TGTGCCAGTGAGCCCCTTCAGGGGGCCAACGTCCTGACTTTC.

The gene calls are TRBV15 and TRBJ2-5; TRBD2 is a possible D gene (5 bases). The CDR3 sequence is 15 residues long. V was clipped by 1 base and J by 4 bases, with 13 bases between them. The germline gives CDR1 LNHNV, CDR2 YYDKDF (reference sequence). As DNA, the CDR3 is TGTGCCACCAGCAGAGGTAACAGCGGAGGAGAGACCCAGTACTTC. It specifies CATSRGNSGGETQYF.

J is TRBJ2-2 and V is TRBV4-1, with TRBD1 as a possible D gene (6 bases). CDR3 size: 15 residues. Trimming pared 4 bases from V and 6 bases from J, leaving 15 bases between. Germline CDR1 is MGHRA and CDR2 is YSYEKL. This CDR3 is CASSLDSFGSGELFF. The CDR3, as DNA: TGCGCCAGCAGCCTGGACAGTTTTGGCTCCGGGGAGCTGTTTTTT.

This clone was observed once. The genes are TRBV28 and TRBJ2-1; 9 nucleotides match TRBD2. The V gene's germline CDR1 is MDHEN and CDR2 SYDVKM. The CDR3 sequence is 19 residues long. Unmatched junction bases numbered 21, after V lost 2 bases and J lost 10 bases. CDR3 nucleotides: TGTGCCAGCAGTTTAAGGCCCCCCTTCGTAGCGGGAGCCCCGAGGGAGCAGTTCTTC. The encoded protein is CASSLRPPFVAGAPREQFF.

Concerning this clone: The junction departs from the called germline gene at one end, perhaps through a read error. The chain joins TRBV13 to TRBJ1-5; D may be TRBD1 (5 bases). Germline CDR1 reads PRHDT; CDR2 reads FYEKMQ (reference sequence). The CDR3 runs to 16 residues. The CDR3 protein is CASSLGGTFGNQPQHF. CDR3 nucleotides: TGTGCCAGCAGCCTAGGAGGGACTTTTGGCAATCAGCCCCAGCATTTT.

The chain couples TRBV4-2 to TRBJ2-2; the D gene is possibly TRBD2 (8 bases). Germline-derived CDR1 and CDR2 are LGHNA and YNFKEQ. The CDR3 spans 16 residues. Trimming pared 4 bases from V and 5 bases from J, leaving 17 bases between. CDR3 sequence (DNA): TGTGCCAGCAGCCCGAAGCGGGAGACAGGGACCGGGGAGCTGTTTTTT. This encodes CASSPKRETGTGELFF.

The CDR3 region is CASSHKGGQGATNEKLFF. The CDR3 DNA follows: TGCGCCAGCAGCCATAAGGGAGGACAGGGGGCAACTAATGAAAAACTGTTTTTT. The chain employs TRBV4-1 and TRBJ1-4, with TRBD1 matching 10 bases. Per germline, CDR1 MGHRA and CDR2 YSYEKL. With V trimmed by 3 bases and J by 0 bases, 7 bases remained unmatched. The CDR3 runs 18 residues.

J is TRBJ2-2 and V is TRBV11-2; no clear D gene. V was cut by 2 bases and J by 0 bases, with 16 bases left in between. The CDR3 is 18 residues long. The germline V gene has CDR1 SGHAT and CDR2 FQNNGV. The chain's CDR3 is CASSLLRTQDPNTGELFF. The CDR3 DNA is TGTGCCAGCAGCTTATTGAGGACCCAAGATCCGAACACCGGGGAGCTGTTTTTT.

This CDR3 is CASSPRAINEQFF. Here the CDR3 DNA reads TGCGCCAGCAGCCCGAGGGCTATCAATGAGCAGTTCTTC. The chain has TRBV5-1 and TRBJ2-1; TRBD2 might be the D (5 bases). The CDR3 spans 13 residues. Trimming removed 4 bases from V and 6 bases from J, with 11 bases in between. Germline V gives CDR1 SGHRS, CDR2 YFSETQ.

The V and J genes are TRBV19 and TRBJ1-5; D gene ambiguous. Trimming left V 3 bases short and J 4 bases short, with 7 bases between. This CDR3 comprises 13 residues. Germline V gives CDR1 LNHDA, CDR2 SQIVND (reference sequence). The CDR3 protein is CASSIGWNQPQHF. CDR3 sequence (DNA): TGTGCCAGTAGTATCGGCTGGAATCAGCCCCAGCATTTT.

The V call is TRBV21-1, the J call TRBJ2-7. TRBV21-1 is given as a pseudogene. CDR3 length: 18 amino acids. CDR3 sequence (DNA): TGTGCCAGCGGCCTCGGGCATAAAGGGCTGCCCGGGTACTACGAGCAGTACTTC. It encodes CASGLGHKGLPGYYEQYF.

This chain links TRBV4-1 with TRBJ2-1; D not certain. Germline CDR1 reads MGHRA; CDR2 reads YSYEKL. The CDR3 runs to 21 residues. V was pared by 1 base and J by 3 bases, with 28 bases between. Here the CDR3 reads CASSQVFVAFVPQSLYNEQFF. In DNA, the CDR3 is TGCGCCAGCAGCCAAGTCTTCGTGGCCTTTGTTCCGCAAAGTCTCTACAATGAGCAGTTCTTC.